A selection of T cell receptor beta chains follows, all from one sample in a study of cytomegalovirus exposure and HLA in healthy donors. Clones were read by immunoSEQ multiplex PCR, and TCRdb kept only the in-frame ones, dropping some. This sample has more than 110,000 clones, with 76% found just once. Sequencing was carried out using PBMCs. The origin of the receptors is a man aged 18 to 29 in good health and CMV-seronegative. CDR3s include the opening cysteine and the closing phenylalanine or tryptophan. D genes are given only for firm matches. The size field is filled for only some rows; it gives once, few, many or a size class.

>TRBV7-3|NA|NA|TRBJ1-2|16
TGTGCCAGCAGCTCTCCTGAAGGACAGTCCTACGGGGGCTACACCTTC
CASSSPEGQSYGGYTF
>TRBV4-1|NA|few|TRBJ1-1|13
TGCGCCAGCAGCGGGCAGGGTTTCAGTGAAGCTTTCTTT
CASSGQGFSEAFF
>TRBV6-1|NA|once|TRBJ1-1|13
TGTGCCAGCAGCAGGGAAATGAACACTGAAGCTTTCTTT
CASSREMNTEAFF
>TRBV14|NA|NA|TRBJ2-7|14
TGTGCCAGCAGCCTACCGGGATCCCCTATCGAGCAGTACTTC
CASSLPGSPIEQYF
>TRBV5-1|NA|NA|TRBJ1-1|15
TGCGCCAGCAGCTTGGCGCAGGGTTTGAACACTGAAGCTTTCTTT
CASSLAQGLNTEAFF
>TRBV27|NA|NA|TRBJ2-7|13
TGTGCCAGCACCCCCGCCTTGGGACACGAGCAGTACTTC
CASTPALGHEQYF
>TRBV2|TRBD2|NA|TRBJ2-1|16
TGTGCCAGCAGGGCCGTGGGGGGGAGCTCCTACAATGAGCAGTTCTTC
CASRAVGGSSYNEQFF
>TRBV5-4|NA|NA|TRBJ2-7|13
TGTGCCAGCAGCTCCGGTCCCCCTTACGAGCAGTACTTC
CASSSGPPYEQYF
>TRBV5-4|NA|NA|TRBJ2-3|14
TGTGCCAGCAGCCGCGTAGGGGCGCCAGATACGCAGTATTTT
CASSRVGAPDTQYF
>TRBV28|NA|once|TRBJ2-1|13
TGTGCCAGCAGTTTCCGAGGGGTGGCGGGACAGTTCTTC
CASSFRGVAGQFF
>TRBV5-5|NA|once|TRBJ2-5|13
TGTGCCAGCAGCAACCGGGACTTCGAGACCCAGTACTTC
CASSNRDFETQYF
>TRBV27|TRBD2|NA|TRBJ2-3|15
TGTGCCAGCAGCAATCCGGGACTAGCACAAGATACGCAGTATTTT
CASSNPGLAQDTQYF
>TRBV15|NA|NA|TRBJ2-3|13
TGTGCCACCAGCAGAGATACAACAGATACGCAGTATTTT
CATSRDTTDTQYF
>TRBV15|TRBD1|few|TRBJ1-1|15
TGTGCCACCAGCAGGGACAGGGGCTGGGACACTGAAGCTTTCTTT
CATSRDRGWDTEAFF
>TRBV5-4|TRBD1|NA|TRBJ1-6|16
TGTGCCAGCAGCCAAACCGGACAGGGGTGGAATTCCCCCCTCCACTTT
CASSQTGQGWNSPLHF
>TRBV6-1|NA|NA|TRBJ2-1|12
TGTGCCAGCACAGAGGGCTACAATGAGCAGTTCTTC
CASTEGYNEQFF
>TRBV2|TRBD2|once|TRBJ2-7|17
TGTGCCAGCAGTGAATATGTCCGAGTGGCGGGGGTCTACGAGCAGTACTTC
CASSEYVRVAGVYEQYF
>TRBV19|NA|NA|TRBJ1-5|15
TGTGCCAGTAGTTCACAGGGTTCGGGCAATCAGCCCCAGCATTTT
CASSSQGSGNQPQHF
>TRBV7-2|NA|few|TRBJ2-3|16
TGTGCCAGCAGCTTAGGCGGGCGGGATGGCACAGATACGCAGTATTTT
CASSLGGRDGTDTQYF
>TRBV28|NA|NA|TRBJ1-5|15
TGTGCCAGCAGAAAACAGGTGTCCAACAATCAGCCCCAGCATTTT
CASRKQVSNNQPQHF
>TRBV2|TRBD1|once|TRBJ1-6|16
TGTGCCAGCACCGCGGACAGGAGCTCCTATAATTCACCCCTCCACTTT
CASTADRSSYNSPLHF
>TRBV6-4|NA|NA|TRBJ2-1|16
TGTGCCAGCAGTGACTCGGGCGTGAGCTCCTACAATGAGCAGTTCTTC
CASSDSGVSSYNEQFF
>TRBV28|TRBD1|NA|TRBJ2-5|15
TGTGCCAGCAGTTTAGGGGGACAGGGACTAGAGACCCAGTACTTC
CASSLGGQGLETQYF
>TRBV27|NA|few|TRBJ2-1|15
TGTGCCAGCAGTTTAATGGGGGGAATCTACAATGAGCAGTTCTTC
CASSLMGGIYNEQFF
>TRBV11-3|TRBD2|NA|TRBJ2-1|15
TGTGCCAGCAGCCTATATGATGGCGGGGGCAATGAGCAGTTCTTC
CASSLYDGGGNEQFF
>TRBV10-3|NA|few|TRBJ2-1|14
TGTGCCATCAGTGAGTCGAAGGAGTTGGGTGAGCAGTTCTTC
CAISESKELGEQFF
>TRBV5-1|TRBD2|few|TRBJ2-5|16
TGCGCCAGCAGCGGCGGACTAGCGGGGCGGCAAGAGACCCAGTACTTC
CASSGGLAGRQETQYF
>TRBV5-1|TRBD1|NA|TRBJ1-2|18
TGCGCCAGCAGCTTGGTTTCCGGGACAGGGGGCAGGAGCTATGGCTACACCTTC
CASSLVSGTGGRSYGYTF
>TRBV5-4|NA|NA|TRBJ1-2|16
TGTGCCAGCACCCAGGGCCAGCGCGAGTTCGACTATGGCTACACCTTC
CASTQGQREFDYGYTF
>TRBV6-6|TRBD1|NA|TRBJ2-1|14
TGTGCCAGCAGGGGGACAGGACAGAGGAATGAGCAGTTCTTC
CASRGTGQRNEQFF
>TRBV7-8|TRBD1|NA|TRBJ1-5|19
TGTGCCAGCAGCTTAGTACCGCTAACAGGGGCAAGGGACAATCAGCCCCAGCATTTT
CASSLVPLTGARDNQPQHF
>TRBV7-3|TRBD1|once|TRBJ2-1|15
TGTGCCAGCAGCACAGGACAGGGGTACCACAATGAGCAGTTCTTC
CASSTGQGYHNEQFF
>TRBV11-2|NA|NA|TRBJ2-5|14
TGTGCCAGCAGCTGGGGCCGAATACAAGAGACCCAGTACTTC
CASSWGRIQETQYF
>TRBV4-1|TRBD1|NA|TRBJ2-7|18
TGCGCCAGCAGCATCCGAGTGATTGTGGGACAGGGTAAAGGCGAGCAGTACTTC
CASSIRVIVGQGKGEQYF
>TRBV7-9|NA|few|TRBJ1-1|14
TGTGCCAGCAGCTCCGGACAGATGAACACTGAAGCTTTCTTT
CASSSGQMNTEAFF
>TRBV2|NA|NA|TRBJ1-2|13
TGTGCCAGCAGTATCGGGTCCAACTATGGCTACACCTTC
CASSIGSNYGYTF
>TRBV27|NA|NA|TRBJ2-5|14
TGTGCCAGCAGTTTAGGGCACACCAGGGAGACCCAGTACTTC
CASSLGHTRETQYF
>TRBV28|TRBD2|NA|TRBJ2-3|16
TGTGCCAGCAGTGTCTCAACAGGCCCGGGGGGGGATACGCAGTATTTT
CASSVSTGPGGDTQYF
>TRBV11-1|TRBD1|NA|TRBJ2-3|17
TGTGCCAGCAGCTTAGGGACAGGGGATGGGGCCACAGATACGCAGTATTTT
CASSLGTGDGATDTQYF
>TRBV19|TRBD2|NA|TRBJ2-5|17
TGTGCCAGTAGTCTGGGACTAGCGGGGGATGTGGGAGAGACCCAGTACTTC
CASSLGLAGDVGETQYF
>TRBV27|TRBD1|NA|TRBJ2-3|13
TGTGCCAGCGCCTCCGGGACAGCAGATACGCAGTATTTT
CASASGTADTQYF
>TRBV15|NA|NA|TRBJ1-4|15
TGTGCCACCAGCAGAGAGGGGGGGCTAGGTGAAAAACTGTTTTTT
CATSREGGLGEKLFF
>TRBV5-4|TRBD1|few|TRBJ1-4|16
TGTGCCAGCAGCCGGGACAGGGAGACAACTAATGAAAAACTGTTTTTT
CASSRDRETTNEKLFF